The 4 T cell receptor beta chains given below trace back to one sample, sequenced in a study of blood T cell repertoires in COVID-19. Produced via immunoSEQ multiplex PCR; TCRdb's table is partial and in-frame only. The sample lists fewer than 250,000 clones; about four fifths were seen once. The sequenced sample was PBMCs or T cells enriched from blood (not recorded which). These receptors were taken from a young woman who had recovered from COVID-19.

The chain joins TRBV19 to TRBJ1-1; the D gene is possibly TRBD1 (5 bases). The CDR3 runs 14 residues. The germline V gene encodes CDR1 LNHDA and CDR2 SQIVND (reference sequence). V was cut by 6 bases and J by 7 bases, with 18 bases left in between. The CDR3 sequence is CASSNQGVIGEAFF. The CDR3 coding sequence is TGTGCCAGTAGCAACCAAGGGGTTATTGGTGAAGCTTTCTTT.

The CDR3: CASSGAGRYYGYTF. The CDR3 nucleotides read TGTGCCAGCAGTGGGGCAGGGAGGTACTATGGCTACACCTTC. This chain connects TRBV27 to TRBJ1-2, with D perhaps matching TRBD1 (5 bases). The CDR3 consists of 14 residues. Trimming left V 5 bases short and J 3 bases short, with 13 bases between. The V gene's germline CDR1 is MNHEY and CDR2 SMNVEV (reference sequence).

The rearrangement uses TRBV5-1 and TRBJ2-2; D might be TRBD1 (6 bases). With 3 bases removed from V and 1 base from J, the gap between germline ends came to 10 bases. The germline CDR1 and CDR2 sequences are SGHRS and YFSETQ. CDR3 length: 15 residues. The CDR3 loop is CASSSGTRNTGELFF. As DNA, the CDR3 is TGCGCCAGCAGCTCCGGGACAAGGAACACCGGGGAGCTGTTTTTT.

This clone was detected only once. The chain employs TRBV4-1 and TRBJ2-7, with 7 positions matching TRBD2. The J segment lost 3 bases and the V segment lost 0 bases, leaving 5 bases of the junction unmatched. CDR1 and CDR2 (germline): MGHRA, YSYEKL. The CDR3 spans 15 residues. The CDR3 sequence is CASSQDGLADYEQYF. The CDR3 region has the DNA TGCGCCAGCAGCCAAGATGGTCTAGCGGACTACGAGCAGTACTTC.